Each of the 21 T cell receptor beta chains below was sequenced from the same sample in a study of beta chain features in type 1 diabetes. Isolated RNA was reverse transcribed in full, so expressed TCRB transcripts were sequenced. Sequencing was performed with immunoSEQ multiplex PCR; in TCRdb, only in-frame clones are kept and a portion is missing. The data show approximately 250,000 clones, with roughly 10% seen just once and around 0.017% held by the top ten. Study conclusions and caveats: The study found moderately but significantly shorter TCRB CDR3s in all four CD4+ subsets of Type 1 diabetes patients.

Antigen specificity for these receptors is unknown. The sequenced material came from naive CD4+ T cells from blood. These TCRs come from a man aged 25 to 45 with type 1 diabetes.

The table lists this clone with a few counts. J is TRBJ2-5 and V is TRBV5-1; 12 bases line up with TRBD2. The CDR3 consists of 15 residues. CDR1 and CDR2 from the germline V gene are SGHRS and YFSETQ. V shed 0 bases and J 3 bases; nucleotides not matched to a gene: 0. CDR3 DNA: TGCGCCAGCAGCTTGGGGACTAGCGGGGAAGAGACCCAGTACTTC. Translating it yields CASSLGTSGEETQYF.

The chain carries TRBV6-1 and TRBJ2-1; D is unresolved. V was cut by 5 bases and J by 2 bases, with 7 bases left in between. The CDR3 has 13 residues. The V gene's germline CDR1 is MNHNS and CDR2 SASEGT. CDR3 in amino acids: CASSITPYNEQFF. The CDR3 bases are TGTGCCAGCAGTATCACACCCTACAATGAGCAGTTCTTC.

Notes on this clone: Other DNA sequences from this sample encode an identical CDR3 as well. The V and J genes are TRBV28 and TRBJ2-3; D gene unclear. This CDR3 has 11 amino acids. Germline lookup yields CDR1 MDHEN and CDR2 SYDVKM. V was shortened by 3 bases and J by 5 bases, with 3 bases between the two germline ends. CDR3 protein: CASSLRDTQYF. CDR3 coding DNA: TGTGCCAGCAGTTTGCGAGATACGCAGTATTTT.

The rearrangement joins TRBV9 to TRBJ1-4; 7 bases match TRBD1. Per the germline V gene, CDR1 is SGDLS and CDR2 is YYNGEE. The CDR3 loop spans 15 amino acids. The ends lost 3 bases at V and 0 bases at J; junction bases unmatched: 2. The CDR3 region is CASSGDRATNEKLFF. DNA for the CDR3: TGTGCCAGCAGCGGGGACAGAGCAACTAATGAAAAACTGTTTTTT.

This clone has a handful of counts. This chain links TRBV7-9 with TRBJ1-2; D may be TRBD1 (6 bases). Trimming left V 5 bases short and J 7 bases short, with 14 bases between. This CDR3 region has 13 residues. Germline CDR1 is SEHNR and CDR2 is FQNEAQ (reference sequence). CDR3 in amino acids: CASSARGASGYTF. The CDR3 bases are TGTGCCAGCAGCGCCCGGGGGGCCAGTGGCTACACCTTC.

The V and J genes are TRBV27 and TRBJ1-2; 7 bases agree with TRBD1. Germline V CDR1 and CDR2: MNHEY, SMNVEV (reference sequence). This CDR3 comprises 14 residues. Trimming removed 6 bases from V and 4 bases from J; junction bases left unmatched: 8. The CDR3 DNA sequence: TGTGCCAGCAGATCCCCCCGGGACAGCTATGGCTACACCTTC. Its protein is CASRSPRDSYGYTF.

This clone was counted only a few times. The CDR3 is CSVNRGQGNTIYF. Here the CDR3 DNA reads TGCAGCGTTAACAGGGGCCAGGGAAACACCATATATTTT. This rearrangement joins TRBV29-1 to TRBJ1-3; 7 bases map to TRBD1. V shed 5 bases, J shed 4 bases, and the junction held 5 bases outside the gene matches. Germline-derived CDR1 and CDR2 are SQVTM and ANQGSEA. This CDR3 spans 13 amino acids.

CDR3 nucleotide sequence: TGTGCCAGCAGCTTACAGGGTTTACCCTACGAGCAGTACTTC. It yields the protein CASSLQGLPYEQYF. The chain couples TRBV13 to TRBJ2-7, with D perhaps matching TRBD1 (5 bases). The CDR3 is 14 residues long. Germline V gives CDR1 PRHDT, CDR2 FYEKMQ (reference sequence). V lost 2 bases and J 2 bases, leaving 10 bases between the germline ends.

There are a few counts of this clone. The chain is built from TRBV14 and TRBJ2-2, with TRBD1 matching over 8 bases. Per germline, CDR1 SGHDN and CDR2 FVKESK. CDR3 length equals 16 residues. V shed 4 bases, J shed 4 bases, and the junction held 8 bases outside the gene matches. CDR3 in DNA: TGTGCCAGCAGCCGACAGGGGCGTCCGACCACCGGGGAGCTGTTTTTT. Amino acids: CASSRQGRPTTGELFF.

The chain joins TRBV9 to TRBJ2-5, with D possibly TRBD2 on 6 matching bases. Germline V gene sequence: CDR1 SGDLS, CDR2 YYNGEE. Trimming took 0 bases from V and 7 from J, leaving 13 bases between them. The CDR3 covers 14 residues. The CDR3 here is CASSVVVAEGTQYF. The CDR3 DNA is TGTGCCAGCAGCGTAGTTGTAGCGGAGGGGACCCAGTACTTC.

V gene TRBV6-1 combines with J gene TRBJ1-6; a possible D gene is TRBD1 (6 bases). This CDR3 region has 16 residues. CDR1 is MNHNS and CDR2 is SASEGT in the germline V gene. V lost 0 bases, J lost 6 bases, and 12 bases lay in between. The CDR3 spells CASSEALGTPNSPLHF. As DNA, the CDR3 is TGTGCCAGCAGTGAAGCGCTGGGGACACCTAATTCACCCCTCCACTTT.

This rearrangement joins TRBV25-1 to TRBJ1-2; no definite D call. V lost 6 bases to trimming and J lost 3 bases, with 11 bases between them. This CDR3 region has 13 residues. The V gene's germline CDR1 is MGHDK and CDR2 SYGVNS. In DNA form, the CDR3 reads TGTGCCAGCAGGGATGTGGGCTACTATGGCTACACCTTC. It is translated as CASRDVGYYGYTF.

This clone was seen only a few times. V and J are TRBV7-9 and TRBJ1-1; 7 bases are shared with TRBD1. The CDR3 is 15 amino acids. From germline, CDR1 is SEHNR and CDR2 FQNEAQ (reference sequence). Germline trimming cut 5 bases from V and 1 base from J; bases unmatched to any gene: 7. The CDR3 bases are TGTGCCAGCAGCGCACGACAGGGTGGGAACACTGAAGCTTTCTTT. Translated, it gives CASSARQGGNTEAFF. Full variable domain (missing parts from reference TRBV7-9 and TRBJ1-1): DTGVSQNPRHKITKRGQNVTFRCDPISEHNRLYWYRQTLGQGPEFLTYFQNEAQLEKSRLLSDRFSAERPKGSFSTLEIQRTEQGDSAMYLCASSARQGGNTEAFFGQGTRLTVV.

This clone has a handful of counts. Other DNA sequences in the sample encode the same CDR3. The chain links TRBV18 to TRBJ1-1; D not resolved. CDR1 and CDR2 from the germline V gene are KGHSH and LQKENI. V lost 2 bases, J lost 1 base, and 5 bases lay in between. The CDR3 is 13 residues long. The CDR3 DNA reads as TGTGCCAGCTCACCAGGGCAGAACACTGAAGCTTTCTTT. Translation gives CASSPGQNTEAFF.

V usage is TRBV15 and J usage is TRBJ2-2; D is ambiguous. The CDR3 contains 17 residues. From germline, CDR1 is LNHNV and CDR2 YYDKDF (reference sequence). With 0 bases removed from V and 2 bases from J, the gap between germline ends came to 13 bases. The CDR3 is CATSRDTGGPNTGELFF. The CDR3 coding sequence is TGTGCCACCAGCAGAGATACCGGCGGCCCCAACACCGGGGAGCTGTTTTTT.

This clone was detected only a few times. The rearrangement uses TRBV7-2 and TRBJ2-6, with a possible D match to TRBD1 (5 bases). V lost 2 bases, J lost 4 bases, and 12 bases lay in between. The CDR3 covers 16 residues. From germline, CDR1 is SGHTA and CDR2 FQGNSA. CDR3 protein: CASSLSQGVGANVLTF. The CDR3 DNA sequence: TGTGCCAGCAGCTTATCGCAAGGGGTCGGGGCCAACGTCCTGACTTTC.

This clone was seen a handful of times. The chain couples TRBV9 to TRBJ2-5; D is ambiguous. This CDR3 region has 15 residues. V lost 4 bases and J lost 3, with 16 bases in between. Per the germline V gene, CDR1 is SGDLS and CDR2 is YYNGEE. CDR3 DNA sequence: TGTGCCAGCAGCCCCACATGGTCCCCTGAAGAGACCCAGTACTTC. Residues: CASSPTWSPEETQYF.

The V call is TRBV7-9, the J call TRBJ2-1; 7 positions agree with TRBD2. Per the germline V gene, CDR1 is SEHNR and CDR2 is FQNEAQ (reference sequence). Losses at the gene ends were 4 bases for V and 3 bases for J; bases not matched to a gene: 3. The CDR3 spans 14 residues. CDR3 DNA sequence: TGTGCCAGCAGCTCCTGGGGGGGCTACAATGAGCAGTTCTTC. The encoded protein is CASSSWGGYNEQFF. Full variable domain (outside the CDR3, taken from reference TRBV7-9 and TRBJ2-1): DTGVSQNPRHKITKRGQNVTFRCDPISEHNRLYWYRQTLGQGPEFLTYFQNEAQLEKSRLLSDRFSAERPKGSFSTLEIQRTEQGDSAMYLCASSSWGGYNEQFFGPGTRLTVL.

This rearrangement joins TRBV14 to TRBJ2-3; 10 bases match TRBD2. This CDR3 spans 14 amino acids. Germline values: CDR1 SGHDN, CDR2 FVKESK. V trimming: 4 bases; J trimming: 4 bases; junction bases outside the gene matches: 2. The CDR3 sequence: CASSLAGGSDTQYF. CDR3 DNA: TGTGCCAGCAGCCTAGCGGGGGGCTCAGATACGCAGTATTTT. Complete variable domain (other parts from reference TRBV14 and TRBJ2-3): EAGVTQFPSHSVIEKGQTVTLRCDPISGHDNLYWYRRVMGKEIKFLLHFVKESKQDESGMPNNRFLAERTGGTYSTLKVQPAELEDSGVYFCASSLAGGSDTQYFGPGTRLTVL.

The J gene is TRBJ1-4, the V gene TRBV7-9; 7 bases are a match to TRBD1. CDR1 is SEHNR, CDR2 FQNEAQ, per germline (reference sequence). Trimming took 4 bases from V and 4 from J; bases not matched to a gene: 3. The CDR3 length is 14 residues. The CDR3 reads CASSSQGNNEKLFF. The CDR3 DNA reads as TGTGCCAGCAGCTCACAGGGGAATAATGAAAAACTGTTTTTT.

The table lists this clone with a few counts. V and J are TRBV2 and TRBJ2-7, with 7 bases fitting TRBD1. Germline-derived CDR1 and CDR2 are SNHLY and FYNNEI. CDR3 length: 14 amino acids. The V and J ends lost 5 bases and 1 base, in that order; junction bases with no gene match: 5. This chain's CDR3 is CASSRQGTSYEQYF. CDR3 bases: TGTGCCAGCAGTAGACAGGGTACTTCCTACGAGCAGTACTTC.